This entry lists 4 T cell receptor beta chains sequenced from one sample in a study of human T cells and chemical hapten exposure. TCRdb re-analysed the RACE reads in MiXCR, keeping a single row per CDR3 protein. The sample contains over 300,000 distinct CDR3 sequences, 5.1% of which appear only once. Time point given: pre-sensitization, week 0. The treatment: therapeutic diphenylcyclopropenone sensitization with weekly scalp DPC. Material: whole blood, obtained in connection with sensitization to the hapten diphenylcyclopropenone (DPC). The receptors shown here come from a woman in her forties or fifties with alopecia areata. Some clones in this sample may be carry-over from other donors' samples.

At least ten counts were recorded for this clonotype. The J gene is TRBJ2-5, the V gene TRBV15; D is possibly TRBD2 (5 bases). Between the trimmed V and J ends, which lost 3 bases and 5 bases, there was a span of 10 bases. This CDR3 region has 13 residues. The germline CDR1 and CDR2 sequences are LNHNV and YYDKDF (reference sequence). CDR3 DNA sequence: TGTGCCACCAGCAGCGGGATTTCTGAGACCCAGTACTTC. The encoded protein is CATSSGISETQYF.

The rearrangement uses TRBV6-5 and TRBJ2-2; TRBD2 matches at 9 bases. The CDR3 loop spans 16 amino acids. V lost 4 bases, J lost 0 bases, and 3 bases stayed unmatched. CDR1 and CDR2 (germline): MNHEY, SVGAGI. CDR3 region: CASSSAGGSNTGELFF. The CDR3 DNA reads as TGTGCCAGCAGTTCAGCGGGAGGTTCGAACACCGGGGAGCTGTTTTTT.

This clonotype has at least ten counts. The chain couples TRBV28 to TRBJ2-4, with D unresolved. In germline, CDR1 is MDHEN, CDR2 SYDVKM. V was clipped by 6 bases and J by 0 bases, with 12 bases between them. CDR3 length equals 15 residues. In nucleotides, the CDR3 is TGTGCCAGCAGCTCCTGGTCTTTAGCCAAAAACATTCAGTACTTC. Its protein is CASSSWSLAKNIQYF.

This clonotype was detected only a few times. This chain connects TRBV6-1 to TRBJ1-6, with a tentative D call TRBD1 (5 bases). Trimming pared 8 bases from V and 0 bases from J, leaving 17 bases between. Per germline, CDR1 MNHNS and CDR2 SASEGT. CDR3 length equals 17 residues. Here the CDR3 DNA reads TGTGCCAGCGCCGTTCGCGGGGGGAGCTCCTATAATTCACCCCTCCACTTT. It codes for CASAVRGGSSYNSPLHF.